This is a list of T cell receptor beta chains from one sample in a study of early stage breast cancer tumors. Here immunoSEQ multiplex PCR was the method, and the copy in TCRdb shows in-frame clones only, minus some. The table records about 72,000 clones, 65% to 85% of them present only once. The sample consisted of blood. The receptor set was obtained from a person in their sixties or seventies with breast cancer. The CDR3 runs from the conserved cysteine through the conserved F or W. The order of the fields is J gene, D gene, CDR3 length, clone size, V gene, CDR3 DNA, CDR3 protein. A D gene is named only where the DNA matches it firmly. Clone size is given for some rows only: seen once, a few or many times, or a class if the clone is expanded.

TRBJ1-3	.	16	few	TRBV7-9	TGTGCCAGCAGCACATCGCGACGGACCTCTGGAAACACCATATATTTT	CASSTSRRTSGNTIYF
TRBJ1-2	.	11	.	TRBV18	TGTGCCAGCTCACTGGGGAAGATCTACACCTTC	CASSLGKIYTF
TRBJ1-5	.	15	once	TRBV27	TGTGCCAGCAGTTTCAGTTTGGGGGCGGATCAGCCCCAGCATTTT	CASSFSLGADQPQHF
TRBJ2-7	.	14	once	TRBV25-1	TGTGCCAGCAGTGACGACGGCCAGTCGTACGAGCAGTACTTC	CASSDDGQSYEQYF
TRBJ1-2	.	13	.	TRBV18	TGTGCCAGCTCGCCGGGGTCGGACTATGGCTACACCTTC	CASSPGSDYGYTF
TRBJ2-7	TRBD1	15	.	TRBV28	TGTGCCAGCAGGGCCCCGGACAGGCCTTTCTACGAGCAGTACTTC	CASRAPDRPFYEQYF
TRBJ1-3	.	13	few	TRBV9	TGTGCCAGCAGCATCGGGATGATGGACACCATATATTTT	CASSIGMMDTIYF
TRBJ1-1	.	15	few	TRBV7-9	TGTGCCAGCAGCTTAGAACCGACAGGAGACACTGAAGCTTTCTTT	CASSLEPTGDTEAFF
TRBJ2-7	.	12	.	TRBV11-2	TGTGCCAGCAGCCGGACCCTGAAAGAGCAGTACTTC	CASSRTLKEQYF
TRBJ2-1	.	16	.	TRBV29-1	TGCAGCGTCGGTATAGGGGCTGGGGGCTCCTACAATGAGCAGTTCTTC	CSVGIGAGGSYNEQFF
TRBJ2-1	.	12	.	TRBV7-9	TGTGCCAGCAGCTGGGACCTTAATGAGCAGTTCTTC	CASSWDLNEQFF
TRBJ1-4	.	14	few	TRBV28	TGTGCCAGCAGATCCCGTCGAGGCAATGAAAAACTGTTTTTT	CASRSRRGNEKLFF
TRBJ2-2	.	14	.	TRBV19	TGTGCCAGTAGCAGAAGCCCGAACACCGGGGAGCTGTTTTTT	CASSRSPNTGELFF
TRBJ2-2	.	16	.	TRBV6-5	TGTGCCAGCAGTTTACTCGACGCGGGTGGAACCGGGGAGCTGTTTTTT	CASSLLDAGGTGELFF
TRBJ2-3	TRBD1	15	.	TRBV5-1	TGCGCCAGCAGCCCGACAGGGGGAATTGGAGATACGCAGTATTTT	CASSPTGGIGDTQYF
TRBJ2-1	.	15	.	TRBV13	TGTGCCAGCAGCCGTACACCTAGCTCCTACAATGAGCAGTTCTTC	CASSRTPSSYNEQFF
TRBJ2-7	TRBD1	14	.	TRBV27	TGTGCCAGCAGTTTGTGGGACAGGGGGGGCGAGCAGTACTTC	CASSLWDRGGEQYF
TRBJ2-7	TRBD2	15	few	TRBV7-9	TGTGCCAGCAGCCCCCTAGCGGGTACCGCCGTGGAGCAGTACTTC	CASSPLAGTAVEQYF
TRBJ2-7	.	15	few	TRBV10-3	TGTGCCATCTCCACCCATCAAGCACGAGGAGGGGAGCAGTACTTC	CAISTHQARGGEQYF
TRBJ2-7	.	16	.	TRBV7-8	TGTGCCAGCAGCTTACCACGTAGCCCGAGCTCCTACGAGCAGTACTTC	CASSLPRSPSSYEQYF
TRBJ2-1	.	15	.	TRBV19	TGTGCCAGTAGTATAGGACAGTTGGTGACCGCTGAGCAGTTCTTC	CASSIGQLVTAEQFF
TRBJ2-7	.	15	.	TRBV18	TGTGCCAGCTCACCACCGGGCCAGGTAGGGAGCGAGCAGTACTTC	CASSPPGQVGSEQYF